This T cell receptor (beta chain) was captured in a study of T-cell reconstitution after alpha-beta-depleted transplantation in children. This clonotype was seen more than once but under ten times. Its target is unknown. The library targeted TCRbeta and was prepared with unique molecular identifiers. TCRdb re-derived calls from the PCR reads in MiXCR, one entry per CDR3 protein. The table has 200,000 to 250,000 distinct CDR3 sequences, 9.5% to 13% seen once. Findings and caveats of the study: From newly produced T cells came most of the T-cell counts and diversity one year after transplant. Surviving recipient cells, namely T cells and thymic progenitors, were the source of high day-60 TCRbeta diversity in some patients. As was reported, about two months after transplant, alpha-beta T cells came from several hundred expanded graft clones.

Germline V gives CDR1 SGHKS, CDR2 YYEKEE (reference sequence). The germline V and J ends were trimmed by 4 bases and 2 bases, with 12 bases remaining between them. CDR3 length: 14 residues. The source of this sequence is a child less than two years old with acute myeloid leukemia, due to receive a stem cell transplant. The gene calls are TRBV5-5 and TRBJ2-5, with D perhaps TRBD2 (5 bases). The starting material was PBMCs, obtained before TCRalphabeta/CD19-depleted stem cell transplant. As DNA, the CDR3 is TGTGCCAGCAGCCGAGGCGGGTGGCAAGAGACCCAGTACTTC. Translating it yields CASSRGGWQETQYF.